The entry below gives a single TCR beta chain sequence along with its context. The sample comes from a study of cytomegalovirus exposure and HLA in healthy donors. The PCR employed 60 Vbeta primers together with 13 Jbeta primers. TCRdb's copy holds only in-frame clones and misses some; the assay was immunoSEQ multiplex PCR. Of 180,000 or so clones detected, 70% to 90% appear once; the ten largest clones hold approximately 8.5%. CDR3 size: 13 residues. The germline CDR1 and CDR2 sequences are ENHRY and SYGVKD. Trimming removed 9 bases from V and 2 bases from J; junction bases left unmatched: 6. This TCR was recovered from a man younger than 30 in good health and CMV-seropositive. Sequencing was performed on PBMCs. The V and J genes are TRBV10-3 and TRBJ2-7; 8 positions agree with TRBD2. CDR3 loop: CAISGGSAYEQYF. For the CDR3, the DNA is TGTGCCATTTCGGGGGGGTCAGCCTACGAGCAGTACTTC.